This T cell receptor beta chain was profiled in a study of identical twins. Overall study findings and caveats: Beta clonotypes that were abundant in cord blood contained fewer insertions, a pattern absent from memory repertoires. It was cross-sectional statistical analysis, not following the same donors, that the conclusions relied on. Alpha sequences out of frame and shared by twins had excess low generation probability.

This clonotype showed up many times. Its antigen is currently unknown. Germline V lookup: CDR1 MNHEY, CDR2 SVGEGT. The CDR3 consists of 15 residues. Deletions cut 0 bases from V and 0 bases from J, with 8 bases between. With no exceptions, donors were healthy Caucasians. Each CDR3 protein is one row after TCRdb ran MiXCR on the 5' RACE reads. The top ten hold 1.6% of the sample, which has approximately 680,000 distinct CDR3 sequences, 7% to 7.5% seen once. These sequences were also reported in another study, on yellow fever vaccine responses in identical twins.

The TCR was taken from a woman between 18 and 29 years old in good health. The rearrangement links TRBV6-2 or TRBV6-3 to TRBJ1-1; no firm D call. Sequencing was performed on PBMCs. CDR3 region: CASSYSPIVNTEAFF. The DNA for the CDR3 is TGTGCCAGCAGTTACTCTCCGATCGTGAACACTGAAGCTTTCTTT.